These 14 T cell receptor beta chains were sequenced from one sample in a study of cytomegalovirus exposure and HLA in healthy donors. Primers for the PCR totalled 60 Vbeta and 13 Jbeta. Using immunoSEQ multiplex PCR, the repertoire was profiled, and TCRdb retains in-frame clones only, with some absent. The sample lists under 250,000 clones; 70% to 80% were seen once. The specimen was PBMCs. The receptors were gathered from a male donor in good health and CMV-seronegative.

The chain recombines TRBV5-1 with TRBJ2-3, with TRBD2 matching over 15 bases. Germline CDR1 and CDR2: SGHRS and YFSETQ. The trim removed 5 bases at V and 4 bases at J, leaving 5 bases unmatched. The CDR3 spans 16 residues. The CDR3 nucleotides are TGCGCCAGCAGGAAAGGACTAGCGGGAGGGTCAGATACGCAGTATTTT. This codes for CASRKGLAGGSDTQYF.

The chain combines TRBV19 with TRBJ1-3; D might be TRBD1 (5 bases). The CDR3 contains 16 residues. V gave up 7 bases and J gave up 4 bases, with 20 bases separating them. In germline, CDR1 is LNHDA, CDR2 SQIVND (reference sequence). This CDR3 is CASTKGSSLEGNTIYF. CDR3 sequence (DNA): TGTGCCAGTACCAAGGGGTCCTCCCTTGAAGGAAACACCATATATTTT.

There are a few counts of this clone. J is TRBJ2-7 and V is TRBV6-1, with a tentative D call TRBD2 (6 bases). Germline values: CDR1 MNHNS, CDR2 SASEGT. V lost 4 bases and J 1 base, leaving 14 bases between the germline ends. The CDR3 contains 15 residues. The CDR3 here is CASSARASASYEQYF. In DNA, the CDR3 is TGTGCCAGCAGTGCCCGGGCTAGCGCGTCCTACGAGCAGTACTTC.

The V gene is TRBV15, the J gene TRBJ1-1; 7 bases agree with TRBD1. V gave up 2 bases and J gave up 11 bases; unmatched junction bases: 2. Germline assignment: CDR1 LNHNV and CDR2 YYDKDF (reference sequence). This CDR3 is built from 11 residues. In DNA, the CDR3 is TGTGCCACCAGCAGAACAGGGGAGGCTTTCTTT. Protein sequence: CATSRTGEAFF.

In its sample, this clone was seen a few times. This chain joins TRBV2 and TRBJ1-1; D ambiguous. The V and J ends lost 0 bases and 7 bases respectively, with 9 bases between them. CDR1 is SNHLY and CDR2 is FYNNEI in the germline V gene. CDR3 size: 13 residues. In nucleotides, the CDR3 is TGTGCCAGCAGTGAAGCGCCAGGACTTGAAGCTTTCTTT. Translation gives CASSEAPGLEAFF. Variable domain in full (rest from reference TRBV2 and TRBJ1-1): EPEVTQTPSHQVTQMGQEVILRCVPISNHLYFYWYRQILGQKVEFLVSFYNNEISEKSEIFDDQFSVERPDGSNFTLKIRSTKLEDSAMYFCASSEAPGLEAFFGQGTRLTVV.

V is TRBV7-9 and J is TRBJ2-1; 9 bases match TRBD2. Germline V gene sequence: CDR1 SEHNR, CDR2 FQNEAQ (reference sequence). This CDR3 contains 12 residues. After removal of 7 bases from V and 9 bases from J, the junction contained 4 bases not matched to a gene. CDR3: CASIRGRGEQFF. CDR3 nucleotide sequence: TGTGCCAGCATACGCGGGAGGGGTGAGCAGTTCTTC.

The chain joins TRBV5-4 to TRBJ2-1; 8 bases agree with TRBD1. There are 15 residues in the CDR3. Trimming removed 0 bases from V and 7 bases from J; junction bases left unmatched: 6. CDR1 is SGHNT, CDR2 YYREEE, per germline (reference sequence). This CDR3 is CASSLGTGGRNEQFF. CDR3 DNA sequence: TGTGCCAGCAGCTTGGGAACAGGGGGGAGGAATGAGCAGTTCTTC.

The chain is built from TRBV28 and TRBJ2-2, with a possible D match to TRBD1 (6 bases). Germline-derived CDR1 and CDR2 are MDHEN and SYDVKM. CDR3 length equals 16 residues. Trimming stripped 5 bases from V and 0 bases from J, with 13 bases between. This CDR3 is CASSLRTVTNTGELFF. CDR3 coding DNA: TGTGCCAGCAGTCTAAGGACAGTGACGAACACCGGGGAGCTGTTTTTT.

This sequence joins TRBV19 and TRBJ1-5; 8 positions agree with TRBD1. V lost 10 bases and J lost 6; bases outside the gene matches: 5. The CDR3 runs 12 residues. Germline V gives CDR1 LNHDA, CDR2 SQIVND (reference sequence). CDR3 loop: CATGQGAQPQHF. The CDR3 nucleotides read TGTGCCACCGGACAGGGCGCTCAGCCCCAGCATTTT.

The chain employs TRBV6-5 and TRBJ2-1; maybe TRBD1 (6 bases). The CDR3 extends over 15 amino acids. V was pared by 5 bases and J by 0 bases, with 11 bases between. Germline loops: CDR1 MNHEY, CDR2 SVGAGI. The chain's CDR3 is CASSPDRSSYNEQFF. The CDR3 DNA reads TGTGCCAGCAGTCCGGACAGAAGCTCCTACAATGAGCAGTTCTTC.

The chain is built from TRBV9 and TRBJ2-7; D ambiguous. The V gene's germline CDR1 is SGDLS and CDR2 YYNGEE. The CDR3 runs to 14 residues. V lost 0 bases to trimming and J lost 7 bases, with 14 bases between them. Here the CDR3 reads CASSVGPRPQEQYF. In DNA form, the CDR3 reads TGTGCCAGCAGCGTAGGGCCCAGGCCCCAAGAGCAGTACTTC.

CDR3 sequence: CASSLPGTGTYEQYF. The CDR3 nucleotides read TGTGCCAGCAGCTTGCCAGGGACAGGGACCTACGAGCAGTACTTC. J is TRBJ2-7 and V is TRBV5-4; 9 bases are a match to TRBD1. This CDR3 is built from 15 residues. Germline values: CDR1 SGHNT, CDR2 YYREEE (reference sequence). V shed 1 base, J shed 2 bases, and the junction held 4 bases outside the gene matches. Variable domain in full (rest from reference TRBV5-4 and TRBJ2-7): ETGVTQSPTHLIKTRGQQVTLRCSSQSGHNTVSWYQQALGQGPQFIFQYYREEENGRGNFPPRFSGLQFPNYSSELNVNALELDDSALYLCASSLPGTGTYEQYFGPGTRLTVT.

The V gene is TRBV11-3, the J gene TRBJ2-2; D is perhaps TRBD2 (6 bases). Per the germline V gene, CDR1 is SGHNT and CDR2 is YENEEA. V was shortened by 3 bases and J by 3 bases, with 11 bases between the two germline ends. The CDR3 has 15 amino acids. CDR3 amino acids: CASSLEGRDTGELFF. The CDR3 DNA is TGTGCCAGCAGCTTGGAGGGCCGAGACACCGGGGAGCTGTTTTTT.

This rearrangement joins TRBV5-6 to TRBJ2-3, with 9 nucleotides matching TRBD1. The CDR3 is made up of 15 amino acids. From germline, CDR1 is SGHDT and CDR2 YYEEEE. With 1 base clipped from V and 3 bases from J, the junction kept 3 bases outside the gene matches. CDR3: CASSLQGQGTDTQYF. The CDR3 DNA follows: TGTGCCAGCAGCTTGCAAGGACAGGGGACAGATACGCAGTATTTT.